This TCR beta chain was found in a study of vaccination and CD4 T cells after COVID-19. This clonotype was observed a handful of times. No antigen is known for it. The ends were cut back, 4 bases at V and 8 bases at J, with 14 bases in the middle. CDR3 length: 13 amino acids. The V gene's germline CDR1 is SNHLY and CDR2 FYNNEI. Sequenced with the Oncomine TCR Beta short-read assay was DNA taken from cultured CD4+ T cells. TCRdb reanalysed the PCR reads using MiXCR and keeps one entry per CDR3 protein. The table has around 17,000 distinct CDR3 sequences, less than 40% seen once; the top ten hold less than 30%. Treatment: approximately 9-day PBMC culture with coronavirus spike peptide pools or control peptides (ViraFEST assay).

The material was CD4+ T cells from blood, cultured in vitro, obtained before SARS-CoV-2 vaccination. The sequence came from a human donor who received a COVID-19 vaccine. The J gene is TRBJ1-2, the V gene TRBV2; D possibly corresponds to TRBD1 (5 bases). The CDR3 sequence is CASSVSWGSGYTF. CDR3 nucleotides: TGTGCCAGCAGTGTTTCATGGGGGAGCGGCTACACCTTC.